This T cell receptor beta chain comes out of a study of graft-versus-host responses after intestinal transplantation. Background on the study: Recipients across the board were started on anti-thymocyte globulin induction, then kept on tacrolimus and steroids for two to four years.

TCRdb's copy holds only in-frame clones and misses some; the assay was immunoSEQ multiplex PCR. In the table there are some 40,000 clones, approximately 89% of which are singletons. Whole-study results and caveats: Researchers found GvH clones in recipient marrow, and some showed up first in ileum or blood. Graft-versus-host to host-versus-graft clonal ratios in allografts were high in patients with graft-donor T cell macrochimerism.

A note on this clone: Its target is not known.

The sequence came from a human patient who received an intestinal transplant, so some T cells may come from the graft donor. Sequenced material: PBMCs, taken just under 270 days after transplant.

The CDR3 here is CALLAGLQETQYF. The CDR3, as DNA: TGTGCTTTACTAGCGGGGCTCCAAGAGACCCAGTACTTC. The chain recombines TRBV6-5 with TRBJ2-5, with TRBD2 matching 10 bases. The CDR3 loop spans 13 amino acids. Germline V gives CDR1 MNHEY, CDR2 SVGAGI.